One sample yielded the 10 T cell receptor beta chains listed below, sequenced in a study of long-term antiretroviral therapy in people with HIV. They ran version v3.0 of the immunoSEQ assay at survey level. Sequencing used immunoSEQ multiplex PCR; TCRdb keeps in-frame clones, though not all of them. The sample lists about 28,000 clones; about 83% were seen once. Sequencing used unsorted PBMCs, obtained 0.4 years after starting antiretroviral therapy. These receptors all stem from a young man with HIV.

J is TRBJ2-7 and V is TRBV27, with 8 positions matching TRBD1. After removal of 5 bases from V and 2 bases from J, the junction contained 11 bases not matched to a gene. The CDR3 spans 16 residues. Germline V lookup: CDR1 MNHEY, CDR2 SMNVEV (reference sequence). The CDR3 bases are TGTGCCAGCAGTCCCTCCTTGGGACAGGACGCCTACGAGCAGTACTTC. Protein: CASSPSLGQDAYEQYF.

CDR3 sequence: CASSEEGTDTQYF. In nucleotides, the CDR3 is TGTGCCAGCAGTGAGGAGGGCACAGATACGCAGTATTTT. The V gene is TRBV27, the J gene TRBJ2-3; a possible D gene is TRBD2 (5 bases). The V end was cut by 5 bases, the J end by 1 base, with 7 bases between. Looked up from germline, CDR1 is MNHEY and CDR2 is SMNVEV (reference sequence). The CDR3 runs to 13 residues.

The rearrangement joins TRBV9 to TRBJ2-2; D remains ambiguous. Trimming removed 1 base from V and 0 bases from J, with 10 bases in between. Germline loops: CDR1 SGDLS, CDR2 YYNGEE. The CDR3 has 16 residues. The CDR3 protein is CASSVQRQTNTGELFF. CDR3 DNA sequence: TGTGCCAGCAGCGTACAAAGGCAGACGAACACCGGGGAGCTGTTTTTT.

V gene TRBV7-2 combines with J gene TRBJ2-1; TRBD2 might be the D (5 bases). The CDR3 contains 12 residues. Germline values: CDR1 SGHTA, CDR2 FQGNSA. Trimming left V 4 bases short and J 6 bases short, with 7 bases between. This CDR3 is CASSSLGNEQFF. CDR3 nucleotides: TGTGCCAGCAGCTCACTAGGCAATGAGCAGTTCTTC. Drawing the rest from reference TRBV7-2 and TRBJ2-1, the complete variable domain is GAGVSQSPSNKVTEKGKDVELRCDPISGHTALYWYRQSLGQGLEFLIYFQGNSAPDKSGLPSDRFSAERTGGSVSTLTIQRTQQEDSAVYLCASSSLGNEQFFGPGTRLTVL.

The chain links TRBV2 to TRBJ2-1; 12 nucleotides line up with TRBD1. Germline V gene data show CDR1 as SNHLY and CDR2 as FYNNEI. The CDR3 covers 15 residues. Trimming cost V 5 bases and J 7 bases; bases outside gene matches: 6. The DNA for the CDR3 is TGTGCCAGCAGTTTGGGGACAGGGGGCCTGAATGAGCAGTTCTTC. Translated: CASSLGTGGLNEQFF.

This chain uses TRBV6-5 with TRBJ2-7; weak D call: TRBD2 (5 bases). The CDR3 has 16 amino acids. Germline loops: CDR1 MNHEY, CDR2 SVGAGI. V lost 0 bases to trimming and J lost 0 bases, with 12 bases between them. CDR3 nucleotide sequence: TGTGCCAGCAGTTACTCAGTGGGAGAGGACTCCTACGAGCAGTACTTC. Translating it yields CASSYSVGEDSYEQYF.

The V and J genes are TRBV5-6 and TRBJ2-1, with D tentatively TRBD1 (6 bases). This CDR3 has 15 amino acids. The ends were cut back, 2 bases at V and 0 bases at J, with 9 bases in the middle. In germline, CDR1 is SGHDT, CDR2 YYEEEE. The CDR3 region is CASSLRGTSYNEQFF. CDR3 in DNA: TGTGCCAGCAGCTTAAGGGGGACCTCCTACAATGAGCAGTTCTTC.

The chain recombines TRBV5-6 with TRBJ2-5; D is undetermined. The germline V gene encodes CDR1 SGHDT and CDR2 YYEEEE. CDR3 length: 11 amino acids. Trimming removed 1 base from V and 4 bases from J, with 2 bases in between. The CDR3 protein is CASSLSETQYF. The CDR3 DNA is TGTGCCAGCAGCTTGTCAGAGACCCAGTACTTC.

The CDR3, as DNA: TGTGCCATCGGGTCACAGAACACTGAAGCTTTCTTT. This encodes CAIGSQNTEAFF. This chain connects TRBV10-3 to TRBJ1-1, with D hard to call. The germline V gene has CDR1 ENHRY and CDR2 SYGVKD. The CDR3 length is 12 residues. Trimming removed 8 bases at V and 1 base at J, with 8 bases between.

This chain uses TRBV7-8 with TRBJ2-7; weak D call: TRBD1 (7 bases). Per the germline V gene, CDR1 is SGHVS and CDR2 is FQNEAQ. The CDR3 has 16 residues. V was cut by 1 base and J by 1 base, with 14 bases left in between. The CDR3: CASSLGAGQWSYEQYF. In nucleotides, the CDR3 is TGTGCCAGCAGCTTAGGCGCGGGACAGTGGTCCTACGAGCAGTACTTC.